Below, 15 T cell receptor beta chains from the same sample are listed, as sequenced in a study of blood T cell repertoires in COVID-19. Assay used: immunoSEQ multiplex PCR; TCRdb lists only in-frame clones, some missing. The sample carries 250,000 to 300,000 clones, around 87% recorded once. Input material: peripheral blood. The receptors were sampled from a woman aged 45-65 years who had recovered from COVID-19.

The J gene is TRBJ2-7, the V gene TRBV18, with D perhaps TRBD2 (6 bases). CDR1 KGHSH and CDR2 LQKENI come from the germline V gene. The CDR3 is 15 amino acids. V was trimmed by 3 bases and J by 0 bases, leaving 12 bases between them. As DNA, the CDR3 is TGTGCCAGCTCACCTTTGGAGGGTGCCTCCTACGAGCAGTACTTC. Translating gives CASSPLEGASYEQYF.

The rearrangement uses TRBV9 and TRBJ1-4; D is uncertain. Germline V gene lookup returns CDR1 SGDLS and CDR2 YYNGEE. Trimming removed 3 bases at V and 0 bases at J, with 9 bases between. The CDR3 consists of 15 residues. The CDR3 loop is CASSALAATNEKLFF. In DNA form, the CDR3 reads TGTGCCAGCAGCGCCCTAGCAGCAACTAATGAAAAACTGTTTTTT. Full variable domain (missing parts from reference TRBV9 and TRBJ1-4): DSGVTQTPKHLITATGQRVTLRCSPRSGDLSVYWYQQSLDQGLQFLIQYYNGEERAKGNILERFSAQQFPDLHSELNLSSLELGDSALYFCASSALAATNEKLFFGSGTQLSVL.

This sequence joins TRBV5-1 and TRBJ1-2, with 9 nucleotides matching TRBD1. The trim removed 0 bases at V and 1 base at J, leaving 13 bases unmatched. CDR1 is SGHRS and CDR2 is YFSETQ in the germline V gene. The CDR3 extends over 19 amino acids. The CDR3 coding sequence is TGCGCCAGCAGCTTGGGGAGTAGGACAGGGGCCCCCCGTAACTATGGCTACACCTTC. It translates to CASSLGSRTGAPRNYGYTF.

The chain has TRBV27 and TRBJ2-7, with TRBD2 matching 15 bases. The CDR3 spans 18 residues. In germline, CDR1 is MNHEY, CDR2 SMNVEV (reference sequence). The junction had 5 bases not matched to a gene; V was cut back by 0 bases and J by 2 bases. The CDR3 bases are TGTGCCAGCAGTTTATCCGACGGACTAGCGGGAGGGCCCTACGAGCAGTACTTC. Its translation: CASSLSDGLAGGPYEQYF.

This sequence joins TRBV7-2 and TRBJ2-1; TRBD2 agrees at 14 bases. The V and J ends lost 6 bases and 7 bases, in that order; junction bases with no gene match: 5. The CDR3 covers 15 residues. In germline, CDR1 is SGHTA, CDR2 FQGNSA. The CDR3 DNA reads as TGTGCCAGCAGGACCGGACTAGCGGGGGGAAATGAGCAGTTCTTC. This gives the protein CASRTGLAGGNEQFF.

The CDR3 reads CASREAGGSTDTQYF. The CDR3 DNA sequence: TGCGCCAGCAGGGAAGCGGGGGGAAGCACAGATACGCAGTATTTT. This chain connects TRBV5-1 to TRBJ2-3; 9 bases agree with TRBD2. The CDR3 runs 15 residues. Germline V gives CDR1 SGHRS, CDR2 YFSETQ. Trimming took 5 bases from V and 0 from J; bases not matched to a gene: 4. Combining the CDR3 with reference TRBV5-1 and TRBJ2-3 gives the whole variable domain KAGVTQTPRYLIKTRGQQVTLSCSPISGHRSVSWYQQTPGQGLQFLFEYFSETQRNKGNFPGRFSGRQFSNSRSEMNVSTLELGDSALYLCASREAGGSTDTQYFGPGTRLTVL.

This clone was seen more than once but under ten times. CDR3 amino acids: CASSFTGVNTEAFF. The CDR3 DNA reads TGTGCCAGCAGCTTCACAGGGGTTAACACTGAAGCTTTCTTT. The V gene is TRBV7-3, the J gene TRBJ1-1, with 7 bases matching TRBD1. V trimming: 3 bases; J trimming: 2 bases; junction bases outside the gene matches: 3. This CDR3 spans 14 amino acids. Germline CDR1 reads SGHTA; CDR2 reads FQGTGA.

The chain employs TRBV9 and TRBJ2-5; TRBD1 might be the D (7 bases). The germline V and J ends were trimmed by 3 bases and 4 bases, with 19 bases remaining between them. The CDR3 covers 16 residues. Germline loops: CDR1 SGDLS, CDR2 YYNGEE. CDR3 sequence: CASSEAGRSGGETQYF. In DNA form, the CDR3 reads TGTGCCAGCAGCGAAGCGGGTAGATCAGGGGGAGAGACCCAGTACTTC.

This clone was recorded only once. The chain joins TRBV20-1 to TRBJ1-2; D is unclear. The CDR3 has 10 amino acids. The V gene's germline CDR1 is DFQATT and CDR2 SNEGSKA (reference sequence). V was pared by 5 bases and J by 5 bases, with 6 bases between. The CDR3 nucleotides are TGCAGTGCTCTTAATTATGGCTACACCTTC. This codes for CSALNYGYTF.

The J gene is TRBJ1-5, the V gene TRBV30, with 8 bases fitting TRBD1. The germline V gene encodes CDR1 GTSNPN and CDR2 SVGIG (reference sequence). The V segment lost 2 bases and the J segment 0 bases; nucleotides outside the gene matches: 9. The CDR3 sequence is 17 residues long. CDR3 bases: TGTGCCTGGAGTAGTGCAGGGGGCATGAATAGCAATCAGCCCCAGCATTTT. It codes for CAWSSAGGMNSNQPQHF. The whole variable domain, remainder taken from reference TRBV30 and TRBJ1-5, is SQTIHQWPATLVQPVGSPLSLECTVEGTSNPNLYWYRQAAGRGLQLLFYSVGIGQISSEVPQNLSASRPQDRQFILSSKKLLLSDSGFYLCAWSSAGGMNSNQPQHFGDGTRLSIL.

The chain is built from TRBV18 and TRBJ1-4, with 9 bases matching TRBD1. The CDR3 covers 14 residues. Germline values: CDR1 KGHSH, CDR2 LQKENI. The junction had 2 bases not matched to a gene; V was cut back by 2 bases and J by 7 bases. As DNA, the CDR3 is TGTGCCAGCTCACCAGGGACAGGGAGTGAAAAACTGTTTTTT. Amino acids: CASSPGTGSEKLFF.

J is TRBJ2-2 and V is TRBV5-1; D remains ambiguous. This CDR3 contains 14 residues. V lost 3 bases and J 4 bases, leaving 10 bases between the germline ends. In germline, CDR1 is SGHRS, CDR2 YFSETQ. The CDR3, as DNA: TGCGCCAGCAGCTCAGCGTATGGCACCGGGGAGCTGTTTTTT. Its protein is CASSSAYGTGELFF.

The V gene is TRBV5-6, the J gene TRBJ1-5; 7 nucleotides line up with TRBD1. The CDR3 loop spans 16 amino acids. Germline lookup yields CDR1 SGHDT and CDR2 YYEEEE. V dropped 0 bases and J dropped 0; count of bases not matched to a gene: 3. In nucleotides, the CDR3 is TGTGCCAGCAGCTTGGGACAGGGCGTTAGCAATCAGCCCCAGCATTTT. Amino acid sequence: CASSLGQGVSNQPQHF. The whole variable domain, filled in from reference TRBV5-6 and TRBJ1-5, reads DAGVTQSPTHLIKTRGQQVTLRCSPKSGHDTVSWYQQALGQGPQFIFQYYEEEERQRGNFPDRFSGHQFPNYSSELNVNALLLGDSALYLCASSLGQGVSNQPQHFGDGTRLSIL.

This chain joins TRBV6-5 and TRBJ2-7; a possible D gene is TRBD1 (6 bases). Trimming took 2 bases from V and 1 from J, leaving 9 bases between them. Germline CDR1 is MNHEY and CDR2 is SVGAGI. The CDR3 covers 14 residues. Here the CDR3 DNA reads TGTGCCAGCAGTTACAGGGGGAAGTCCTACGAGCAGTACTTC. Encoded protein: CASSYRGKSYEQYF.

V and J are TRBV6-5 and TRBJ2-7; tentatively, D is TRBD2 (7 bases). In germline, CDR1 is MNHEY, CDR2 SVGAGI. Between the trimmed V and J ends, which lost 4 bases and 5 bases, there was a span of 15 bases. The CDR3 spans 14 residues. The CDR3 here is CASSFVGGANEQYF. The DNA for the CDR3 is TGTGCCAGCAGTTTTGTAGGGGGGGCTAACGAGCAGTACTTC.